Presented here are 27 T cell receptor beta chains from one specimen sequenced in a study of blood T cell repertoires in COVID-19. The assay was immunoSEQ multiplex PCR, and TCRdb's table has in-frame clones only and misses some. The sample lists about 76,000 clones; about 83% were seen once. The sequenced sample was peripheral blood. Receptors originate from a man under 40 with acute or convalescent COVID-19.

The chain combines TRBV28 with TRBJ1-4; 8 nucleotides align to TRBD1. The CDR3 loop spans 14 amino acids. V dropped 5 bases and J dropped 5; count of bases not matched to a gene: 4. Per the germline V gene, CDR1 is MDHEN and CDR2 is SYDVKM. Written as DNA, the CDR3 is TGTGCCAGCAGTGCCCCAGGGGGCAATGAAAAACTGTTTTTT. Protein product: CASSAPGGNEKLFF.

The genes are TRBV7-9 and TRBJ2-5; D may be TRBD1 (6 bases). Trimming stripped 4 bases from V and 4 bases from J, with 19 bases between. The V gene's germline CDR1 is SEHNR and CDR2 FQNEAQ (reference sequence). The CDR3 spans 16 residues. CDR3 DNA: TGTGCCAGCAGCTCCACGTCCCACAGGGATCGAGAGACCCAGTACTTC. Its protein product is CASSSTSHRDRETQYF.

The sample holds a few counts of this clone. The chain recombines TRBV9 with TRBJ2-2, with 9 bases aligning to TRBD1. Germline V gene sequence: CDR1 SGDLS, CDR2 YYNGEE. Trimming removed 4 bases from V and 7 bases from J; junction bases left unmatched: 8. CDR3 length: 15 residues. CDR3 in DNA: TGTGCCAGCAGCACAACAGGGGGCTCGAGCGGGGAGCTGTTTTTT. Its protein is CASSTTGGSSGELFF.

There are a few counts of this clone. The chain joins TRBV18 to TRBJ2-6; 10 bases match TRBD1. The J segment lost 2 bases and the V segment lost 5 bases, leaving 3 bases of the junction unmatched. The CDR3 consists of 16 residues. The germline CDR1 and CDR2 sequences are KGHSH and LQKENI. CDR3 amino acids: CASSADRGTGANVLTF. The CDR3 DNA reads TGTGCCAGCTCAGCGGACAGGGGGACTGGGGCCAACGTCCTGACTTTC.

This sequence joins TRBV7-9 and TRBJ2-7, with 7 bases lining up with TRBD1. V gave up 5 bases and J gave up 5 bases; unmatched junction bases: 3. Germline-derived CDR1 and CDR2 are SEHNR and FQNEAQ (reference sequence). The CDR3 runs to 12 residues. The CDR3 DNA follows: TGTGCCAGCAGCCAAACAGGGGACGAGCAGTACTTC. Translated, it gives CASSQTGDEQYF.

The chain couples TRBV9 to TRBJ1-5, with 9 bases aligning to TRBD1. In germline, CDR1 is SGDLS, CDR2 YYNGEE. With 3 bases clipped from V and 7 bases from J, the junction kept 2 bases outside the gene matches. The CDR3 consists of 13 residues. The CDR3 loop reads CASSGGTGQPQHF. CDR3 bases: TGTGCCAGCAGCGGAGGGACAGGGCAGCCCCAGCATTTT.

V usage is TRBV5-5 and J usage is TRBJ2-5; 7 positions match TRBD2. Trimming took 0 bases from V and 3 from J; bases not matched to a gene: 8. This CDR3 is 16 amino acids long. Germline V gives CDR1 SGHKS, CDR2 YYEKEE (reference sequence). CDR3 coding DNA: TGTGCCAGCAGCTTGGTTATAGGGGCGGGGGAAGAGACCCAGTACTTC. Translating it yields CASSLVIGAGEETQYF. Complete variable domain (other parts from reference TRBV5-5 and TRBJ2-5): DAGVTQSPTHLIKTRGQQVTLRCSPISGHKSVSWYQQVLGQGPQFIFQYYEKEERGRGNFPDRFSARQFPNYSSELNVNALLLGDSALYLCASSLVIGAGEETQYFGPGTRLLVL.

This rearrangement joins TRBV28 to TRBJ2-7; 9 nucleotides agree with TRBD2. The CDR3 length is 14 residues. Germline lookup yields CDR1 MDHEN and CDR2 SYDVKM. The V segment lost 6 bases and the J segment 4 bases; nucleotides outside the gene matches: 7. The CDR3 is CASRVREGFYEQYF. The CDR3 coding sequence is TGTGCCAGCAGGGTGCGGGAGGGCTTTTACGAGCAGTACTTC.

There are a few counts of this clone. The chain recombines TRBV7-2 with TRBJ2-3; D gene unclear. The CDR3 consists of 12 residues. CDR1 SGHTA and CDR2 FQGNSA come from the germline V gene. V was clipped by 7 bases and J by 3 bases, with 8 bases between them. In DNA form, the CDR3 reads TGTGCCAGCAACCACGGTACAGATACGCAGTATTTT. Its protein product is CASNHGTDTQYF.

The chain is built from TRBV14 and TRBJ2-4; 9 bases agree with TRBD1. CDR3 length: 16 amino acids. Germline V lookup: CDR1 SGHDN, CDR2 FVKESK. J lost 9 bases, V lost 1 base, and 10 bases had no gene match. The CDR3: CASSQGAFGQGTIQYF. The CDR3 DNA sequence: TGTGCCAGCAGCCAAGGAGCGTTCGGACAGGGGACCATTCAGTACTTC.

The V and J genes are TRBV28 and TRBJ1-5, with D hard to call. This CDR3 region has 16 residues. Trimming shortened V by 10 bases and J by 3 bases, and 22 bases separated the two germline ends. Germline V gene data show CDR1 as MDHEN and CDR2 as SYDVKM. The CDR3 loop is CATARRARRFNQPQHF. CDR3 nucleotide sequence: TGTGCCACCGCCCGGCGGGCCAGAAGGTTCAATCAGCCCCAGCATTTT.

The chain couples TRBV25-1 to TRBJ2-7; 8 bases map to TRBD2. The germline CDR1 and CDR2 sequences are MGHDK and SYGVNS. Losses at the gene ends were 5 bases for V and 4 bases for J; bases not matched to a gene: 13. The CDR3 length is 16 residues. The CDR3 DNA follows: TGTGCCAGCAGTTCGTCTAGCGGTCAGCGGGGGTACGAGCAGTACTTC. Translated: CASSSSSGQRGYEQYF.

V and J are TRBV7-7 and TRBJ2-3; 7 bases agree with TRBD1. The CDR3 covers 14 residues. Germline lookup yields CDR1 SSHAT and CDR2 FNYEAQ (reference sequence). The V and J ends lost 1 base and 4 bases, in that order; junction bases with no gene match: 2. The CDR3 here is CASSLGTGADTQYF. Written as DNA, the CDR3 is TGTGCCAGCAGCTTAGGGACAGGAGCAGATACGCAGTATTTT.

The CDR3 is CASSQSDGGSFETQYF. CDR3 DNA: TGTGCCAGCAGCCAAAGCGATGGCGGGAGCTTTGAGACCCAGTACTTC. The chain is built from TRBV3-1 (or the pseudogene TRBV3-2) and TRBJ2-5, with 7 positions matching TRBD2. V lost 2 bases, J lost 5 bases, and 11 bases stayed unmatched. Germline CDR1 is LGHDT and CDR2 is YNNKEL (reference sequence). The CDR3 sequence is 16 residues long.

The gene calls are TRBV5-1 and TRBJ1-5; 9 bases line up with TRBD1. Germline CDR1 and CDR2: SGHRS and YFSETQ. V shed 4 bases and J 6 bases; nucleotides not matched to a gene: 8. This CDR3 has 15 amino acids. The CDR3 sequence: CASSPPGQGSQPQHF. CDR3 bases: TGCGCCAGCAGCCCCCCGGGACAGGGTTCTCAGCCCCAGCATTTT.

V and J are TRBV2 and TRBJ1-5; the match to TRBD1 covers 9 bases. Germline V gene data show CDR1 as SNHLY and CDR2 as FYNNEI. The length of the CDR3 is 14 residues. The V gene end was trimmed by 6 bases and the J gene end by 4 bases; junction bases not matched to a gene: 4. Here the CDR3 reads CASSRTGVNQPQHF. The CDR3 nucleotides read TGTGCCAGCAGCAGGACAGGGGTAAATCAGCCCCAGCATTTT.

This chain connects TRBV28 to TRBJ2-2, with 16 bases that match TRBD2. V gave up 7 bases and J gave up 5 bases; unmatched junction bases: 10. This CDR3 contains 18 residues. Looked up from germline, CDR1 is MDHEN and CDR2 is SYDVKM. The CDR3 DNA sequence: TGTGCCAGCATTCTCCCCGGGACTAGCGGGAGGGGTACCGGGGAGCTGTTTTTT. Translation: CASILPGTSGRGTGELFF.

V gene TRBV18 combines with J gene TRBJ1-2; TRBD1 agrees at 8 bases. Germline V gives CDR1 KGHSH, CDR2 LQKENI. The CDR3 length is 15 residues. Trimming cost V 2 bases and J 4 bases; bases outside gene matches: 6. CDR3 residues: CASSPLDRVSYGYTF. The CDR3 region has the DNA TGTGCCAGCTCACCATTGGACAGGGTATCCTATGGCTACACCTTC. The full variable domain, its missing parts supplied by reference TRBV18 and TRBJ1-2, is NAGVMQNPRHLVRRRGQEARLRCSPMKGHSHVYWYRQLPEEGLKFMVYLQKENIIDESGMPKERFSAEFPKEGPSILRIQQVVRGDSAAYFCASSPLDRVSYGYTFGSGTRLTVV.

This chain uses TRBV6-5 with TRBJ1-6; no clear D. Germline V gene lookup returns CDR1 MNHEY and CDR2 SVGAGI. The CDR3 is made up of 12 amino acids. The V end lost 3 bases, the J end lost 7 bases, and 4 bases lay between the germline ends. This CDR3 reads CASSYRNSPLHF. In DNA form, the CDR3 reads TGTGCCAGCAGTTATCGGAATTCACCCCTCCACTTT.

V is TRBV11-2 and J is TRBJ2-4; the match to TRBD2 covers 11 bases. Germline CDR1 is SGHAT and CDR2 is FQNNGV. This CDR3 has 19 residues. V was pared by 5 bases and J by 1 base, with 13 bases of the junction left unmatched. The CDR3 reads CASSPLRTSGPRAKNIQYF. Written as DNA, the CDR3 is TGTGCCAGCAGCCCCCTAAGGACTAGCGGGCCTCGGGCCAAAAACATTCAGTACTTC.

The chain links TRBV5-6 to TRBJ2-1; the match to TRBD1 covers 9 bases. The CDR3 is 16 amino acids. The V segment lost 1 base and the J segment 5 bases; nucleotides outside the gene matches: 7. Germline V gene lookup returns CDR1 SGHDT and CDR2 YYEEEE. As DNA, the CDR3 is TGTGCCAGCAGCTTGCTCTCGGGACAGGGTAACAATGAGCAGTTCTTC. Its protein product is CASSLLSGQGNNEQFF.

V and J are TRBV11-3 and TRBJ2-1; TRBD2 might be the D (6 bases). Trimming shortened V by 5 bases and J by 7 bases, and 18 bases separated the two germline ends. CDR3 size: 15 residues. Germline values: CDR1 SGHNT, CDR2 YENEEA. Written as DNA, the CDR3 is TGTGCCAGCAGCCGAGGAGGGCCCGAGTCGAATGAGCAGTTCTTC. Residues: CASSRGGPESNEQFF.

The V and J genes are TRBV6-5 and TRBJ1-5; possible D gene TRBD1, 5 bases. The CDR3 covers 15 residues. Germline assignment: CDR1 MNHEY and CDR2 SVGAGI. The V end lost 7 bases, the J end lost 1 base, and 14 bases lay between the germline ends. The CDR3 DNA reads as TGTGCCAGCAAAAAAATCCAGGGAAGCAATCAGCCCCAGCATTTT. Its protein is CASKKIQGSNQPQHF.

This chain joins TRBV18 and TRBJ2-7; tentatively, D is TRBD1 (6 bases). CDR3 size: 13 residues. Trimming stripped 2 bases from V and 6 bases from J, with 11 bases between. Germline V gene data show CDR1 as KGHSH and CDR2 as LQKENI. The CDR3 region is CASSPNRVFEQYF. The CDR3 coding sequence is TGTGCCAGCTCACCAAACAGGGTCTTCGAGCAGTACTTC.

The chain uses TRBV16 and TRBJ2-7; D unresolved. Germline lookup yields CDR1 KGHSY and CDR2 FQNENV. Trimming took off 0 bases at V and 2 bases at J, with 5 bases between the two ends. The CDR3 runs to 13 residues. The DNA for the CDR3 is TGTGCCAGCAGCCAATCGACAACCTACGAGCAGTACTTC. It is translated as CASSQSTTYEQYF.

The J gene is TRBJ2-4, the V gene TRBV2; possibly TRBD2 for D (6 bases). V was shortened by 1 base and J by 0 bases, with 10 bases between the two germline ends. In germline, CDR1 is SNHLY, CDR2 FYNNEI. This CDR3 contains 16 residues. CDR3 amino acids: CASSEGLAVAKNIQYF. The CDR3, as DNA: TGTGCCAGCAGTGAAGGGTTAGCGGTAGCCAAAAACATTCAGTACTTC.

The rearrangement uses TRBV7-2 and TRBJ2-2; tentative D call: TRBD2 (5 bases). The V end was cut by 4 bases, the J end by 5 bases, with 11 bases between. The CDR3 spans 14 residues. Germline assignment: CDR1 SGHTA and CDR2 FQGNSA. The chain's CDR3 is CASSSMTGTGELFF. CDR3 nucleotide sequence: TGTGCCAGCAGCTCGATGACGGGGACCGGGGAGCTGTTTTTT.